These 10 T cell receptor beta chains originate from one sample sequenced in a study of T-cell memory formation after mild COVID-19. TCRdb reprocessed the 5' RACE reads with MiXCR, giving one entry per CDR3 protein. The repertoire holds around 430,000 distinct CDR3 sequences, with about a sixth as singletons. The specimen was PBMCs or a T cell subset sorted from them (not recorded which). The source of these receptors is a man aged 18 to 30 who had mild COVID-19 (a few samples of this study predate the infection). Cell type and time point are not known.

J is TRBJ2-1 and V is TRBV5-6; TRBD1 agrees at 11 bases. Germline V CDR1 and CDR2: SGHDT, YYEEEE. The CDR3 is 18 residues long. V dropped 3 bases and J dropped 4; count of bases not matched to a gene: 12. This chain's CDR3 is CASSSWTGGSLGYNEQFF. In DNA form, the CDR3 reads TGTGCCAGCAGCTCATGGACAGGGGGCTCCCTCGGGTACAATGAGCAGTTCTTC.

This clonotype was observed many times. The rearrangement uses TRBV4-2 and TRBJ2-7, with 11 bases that match TRBD2. J lost 3 bases, V lost 2 bases, and 6 bases had no gene match. The CDR3 is made up of 16 amino acids. Germline V gene sequence: CDR1 LGHNA, CDR2 YNFKEQ. CDR3 DNA: TGTGCCAGCAGCCAAATCACCGGGACTAGCGGCTACGAGCAGTACTTC. Its protein product is CASSQITGTSGYEQYF.

The V call is TRBV7-9, the J call TRBJ1-2; no firm D call. CDR3 length: 15 residues. Per germline, CDR1 SEHNR and CDR2 FQNEAQ (reference sequence). Between the trimmed V and J ends, which lost 0 bases and 2 bases, there was a span of 10 bases. DNA of the CDR3: TGTGCCAGCAGCTTAGCGCTTTCGGGAAACTATGGCTACACCTTC. Amino acid sequence: CASSLALSGNYGYTF.

The genes are TRBV2 and TRBJ2-7; D may be TRBD2 (7 bases). V was trimmed by 11 bases and J by 7 bases, leaving 24 bases between them. The length of the CDR3 is 14 residues. Looked up from germline, CDR1 is SNHLY and CDR2 is FYNNEI. The DNA of the CDR3 is TGTGCCCGAGGGGGGGTGCGGCCGGGTGAGGAGCAGTACGTC. It yields the protein CARGGVRPGEEQYV.

This clonotype was picked up a small number of times. V is TRBV6-6 and J is TRBJ1-1, with 7 bases identical to TRBD1. CDR3 length equals 15 residues. Germline V gives CDR1 MNHNY, CDR2 SVGAGI (reference sequence). Trimming took 5 bases from V and 10 from J; bases not matched to a gene: 16. The CDR3 DNA reads as TGTGCCAGCAGTCACACCCCCGGGACAGAGGAGGGAGCTTTCTTT. Its translation is CASSHTPGTEEGAFF.

The chain links TRBV5-1 to TRBJ2-7; maybe TRBD2 (5 bases). Looked up from germline, CDR1 is SGHRS and CDR2 is YFSETQ. The ends were cut back, 7 bases at V and 1 base at J, with 15 bases in the middle. The CDR3 is made up of 14 amino acids. Written as DNA, the CDR3 is TGCGCCAGCGCGAGAGGGCAGTCTTCCTACGAGCAGTACTTC. It is translated as CASARGQSSYEQYF.

This clonotype was observed a handful of times. The V gene is TRBV7-9, the J gene TRBJ2-1; maybe TRBD2 (5 bases). The CDR3 has 13 amino acids. Germline CDR1 is SEHNR and CDR2 is FQNEAQ (reference sequence). The V and J ends lost 5 bases and 9 bases respectively, with 14 bases between them. DNA of the CDR3: TGTGCCAGCAGCCCTCCCGGAGGTGTTGAGCAGTTCTTC. Its protein is CASSPPGGVEQFF.

There are many counts of this clonotype. The V gene is TRBV11-2, the J gene TRBJ2-3; D might be TRBD2 (7 bases). Germline-derived CDR1 and CDR2 are SGHAT and FQNNGV. The CDR3 spans 17 residues. The germline V and J ends were trimmed by 3 bases and 4 bases, with 20 bases remaining between them. CDR3 in DNA: TGTGCCAGCAGCTTCTTAGCATCTGGGGGGGCCGCAGATACGCAGTATTTT. Translation: CASSFLASGGAADTQYF.

This clonotype was seen more than once but under ten times. This chain links TRBV7-2 with TRBJ1-6, with D possibly being TRBD1 (6 bases). Germline-derived CDR1 and CDR2 are SGHTA and FQGNSA. The V end lost 5 bases, the J end lost 13 bases, and 15 bases lay between the germline ends. This CDR3 contains 13 residues. This CDR3 is CASSGGPLDPLHF. CDR3 coding DNA: TGTGCCAGCAGCGGGGGCCCTCTTGATCCCCTCCACTTT.

V is TRBV18 and J is TRBJ2-7; 7 bases are shared with TRBD2. The CDR3 spans 14 residues. Looked up from germline, CDR1 is KGHSH and CDR2 is LQKENI. J was trimmed by 5 bases and V by 4 bases; bases with no gene match: 8. In DNA form, the CDR3 reads TGTGCCAGCTCACTTGGACGGGGGGTCAACGAGCAGTACTTC. The encoded protein is CASSLGRGVNEQYF. The whole variable domain, filled in from reference TRBV18 and TRBJ2-7, reads NAGVMQNPRHLVRRRGQEARLRCSPMKGHSHVYWYRQLPEEGLKFMVYLQKENIIDESGMPKERFSAEFPKEGPSILRIQQVVRGDSAAYFCASSLGRGVNEQYFGPGTRLTVT.